A single sample gave rise to the 32 T cell receptor beta chains below, sequenced in a study of blood T cell repertoires in COVID-19. Sequenced by immunoSEQ multiplex PCR; TCRdb stores in-frame clones only, minus some. Among around 160,000 clones listed, roughly 80% were seen once. Sequenced material: PBMCs or T cells enriched from blood (not recorded which). The receptor source for this set is a woman in her sixties or seventies who had recovered from COVID-19.

J is TRBJ1-1 and V is TRBV12-3 or TRBV12-4; D gene unclear. The V end lost 2 bases, the J end lost 0 bases, and 4 bases lay between the germline ends. The CDR3 is made up of 13 amino acids. In DNA, the CDR3 is TGTGCCAGCAGTTTAACTTTGAACACTGAAGCTTTCTTT. It specifies CASSLTLNTEAFF.

This clone was recorded once. The V gene is TRBV4-1, the J gene TRBJ2-1, with 11 bases matching TRBD2. V gave up 4 bases and J gave up 6 bases; unmatched junction bases: 2. The CDR3 is 14 residues long. Per the germline V gene, CDR1 is MGHRA and CDR2 is YSYEKL. CDR3 in amino acids: CASSPGLAANEQFF. The CDR3 DNA follows: TGCGCCAGCAGCCCGGGACTAGCGGCCAATGAGCAGTTCTTC.

The gene calls are TRBV20-1 and TRBJ1-2; D gene uncertain. CDR3 size: 11 residues. The ends were cut back, 3 bases at V and 8 bases at J, with 10 bases in the middle. The germline CDR1 and CDR2 sequences are DFQATT and SNEGSKA (reference sequence). The CDR3 nucleotides read TGCAGTGCTAGCTCCTTTATGGGCTACACCTTC. Protein sequence: CSASSFMGYTF.

V usage is TRBV5-1 and J usage is TRBJ1-5; 7 nucleotides line up with TRBD1. This CDR3 is 16 amino acids long. Per germline, CDR1 SGHRS and CDR2 YFSETQ. J was trimmed by 1 base and V by 0 bases; bases with no gene match: 4. CDR3 bases: TGCGCCAGCAGCTTGGGTCCACAGGGGAGCAATCAGCCCCAGCATTTT. It encodes CASSLGPQGSNQPQHF.

The chain carries TRBV7-3 and TRBJ2-3; TRBD2 matches 10 bases. The V segment lost 0 bases and the J segment 0 bases; nucleotides outside the gene matches: 15. CDR1 and CDR2 (germline): SGHTA, FQGTGA. The CDR3 has 21 amino acids. The CDR3 loop reads CASSLTKGMTSGFSSTDTQYF. For the CDR3, the DNA is TGTGCCAGCAGCTTAACTAAGGGGATGACTAGCGGGTTTTCTAGCACAGATACGCAGTATTTT.

A few counts support this clone. The rearrangement joins TRBV5-4 to TRBJ2-5; unclear D gene. CDR1 and CDR2 from the germline V gene are SGHNT and YYREEE (reference sequence). The CDR3 is 13 amino acids. Trimming took off 10 bases at V and 1 base at J, with 14 bases between the two ends. The CDR3 sequence: CALTSASQETQYF. DNA of the CDR3: TGTGCCCTAACCAGCGCGTCCCAAGAGACCCAGTACTTC. The variable domain in full, completed from reference TRBV5-4 and TRBJ2-5, reads ETGVTQSPTHLIKTRGQQVTLRCSSQSGHNTVSWYQQALGQGPQFIFQYYREEENGRGNFPPRFSGLQFPNYSSELNVNALELDDSALYLCALTSASQETQYFGPGTRLLVL.

The rearrangement joins TRBV19 to TRBJ2-5; 8 bases align to TRBD1. The CDR3 loop spans 15 amino acids. V was pared by 6 bases and J by 5 bases, with 11 bases of the junction left unmatched. Germline V gene data show CDR1 as LNHDA and CDR2 as SQIVND (reference sequence). In nucleotides, the CDR3 is TGTGCCAGTAGCAAACGGGACAGGCCGCAGGAGACCCAGTACTTC. This encodes CASSKRDRPQETQYF.

In DNA form, the CDR3 reads TGCGCCAGCAGGTCCGGGACTAGCGGTTACAATGAGCAGTTCTTC. Protein: CASRSGTSGYNEQFF. V gene TRBV5-1 combines with J gene TRBJ2-1; 11 bases fit TRBD2. The J segment lost 4 bases and the V segment lost 5 bases, leaving 5 bases of the junction unmatched. Germline CDR1 SGHRS, CDR2 YFSETQ. The CDR3 spans 15 residues. The entire variable domain, with the rest obtained from reference TRBV5-1 and TRBJ2-1, is as follows: KAGVTQTPRYLIKTRGQQVTLSCSPISGHRSVSWYQQTPGQGLQFLFEYFSETQRNKGNFPGRFSGRQFSNSRSEMNVSTLELGDSALYLCASRSGTSGYNEQFFGPGTRLTVL.

The chain is built from TRBV6-6 and TRBJ1-6; D call uncertain. V was cut by 0 bases and J by 7 bases, with 7 bases left in between. The CDR3 spans 14 residues. In germline, CDR1 is MNHNY, CDR2 SVGAGI (reference sequence). CDR3 amino acids: CASSYSIRNSPLHF. DNA of the CDR3: TGTGCCAGCAGTTACTCGATTCGGAATTCACCCCTCCACTTT.

The V and J genes are TRBV5-6 and TRBJ1-2; weak D call: TRBD1 (5 bases). The germline gives CDR1 SGHDT, CDR2 YYEEEE. The CDR3 totals 13 residues. Trimming stripped 4 bases from V and 8 bases from J, with 15 bases between. CDR3 nucleotide sequence: TGTGCCAGCAGCACCCCGGGGGAGGTGGGCTACACCTTC. Amino acids: CASSTPGEVGYTF.

This clone showed up just once. CDR3 sequence reads: CASSQEVRTDREQETQYF. The CDR3 nucleotides are TGTGCCAGCAGCCAAGAAGTTCGAACCGACAGGGAACAAGAGACCCAGTACTTC. The chain has TRBV3-1 (or the pseudogene TRBV3-2) and TRBJ2-5; 7 positions match TRBD1. The CDR3 is 18 residues long. The J segment lost 2 bases and the V segment lost 0 bases, leaving 12 bases of the junction unmatched. Germline lookup yields CDR1 LGHDT and CDR2 YNNKEL (reference sequence).

The chain uses TRBV12-3 or TRBV12-4 and TRBJ2-3, with D uncertain. Trimming pared 6 bases from V and 0 bases from J, leaving 4 bases between. This CDR3 comprises 12 residues. The CDR3, as DNA: TGTGCCAGCAGATATAGCACAGATACGCAGTATTTT. Translated, it gives CASRYSTDTQYF.

The chain couples TRBV5-6 to TRBJ2-5, with D unresolved. The germline V gene encodes CDR1 SGHDT and CDR2 YYEEEE. The V and J ends lost 0 bases and 3 bases respectively, with 12 bases between them. The length of the CDR3 is 15 residues. The CDR3 DNA sequence: TGTGCCAGCAGCTTGGTGCTTACCAGTGAAGAGACCCAGTACTTC. This codes for CASSLVLTSEETQYF.

This clone came up a few times. The CDR3 DNA reads TGTGCCAGCAGGGACTATAGCGGGGGGGCGGCTGAGCAGTTCTTC. It translates to CASRDYSGGAAEQFF. J is TRBJ2-1 and V is TRBV6-5; TRBD2 agrees at 11 bases. The CDR3 is 15 residues long. The germline CDR1 and CDR2 sequences are MNHEY and SVGAGI. The V segment lost 6 bases and the J segment 9 bases; nucleotides outside the gene matches: 10.

The chain joins TRBV13 to TRBJ2-1, with D possibly being TRBD1 (6 bases). The CDR3 has 16 residues. Germline CDR1 is PRHDT and CDR2 is FYEKMQ (reference sequence). Trimming left V 5 bases short and J 7 bases short, with 21 bases between. The CDR3 region has the DNA TGTGCCAGCAGCAAAGGCGCGCTGGGGGCCGGGAATGAGCAGTTCTTC. Translation: CASSKGALGAGNEQFF.

This chain joins TRBV5-1 and TRBJ1-2; 7 bases agree with TRBD1. Germline V gives CDR1 SGHRS, CDR2 YFSETQ. V lost 5 bases to trimming and J lost 4 bases; unmatched junction nucleotides: 5. The length of the CDR3 is 13 residues. The CDR3 here is CASSLTGSYGYTF. The DNA of the CDR3 is TGCGCCAGCAGTTTGACAGGGAGCTATGGCTACACCTTC.

The chain has TRBV19 and TRBJ2-7; the D is unclear. CDR1 is LNHDA, CDR2 SQIVND, per germline (reference sequence). CDR3 size: 15 residues. Between the trimmed V and J ends, which lost 1 base and 2 bases, there was a span of 12 bases. The DNA of the CDR3 is TGTGCCAGTAGTATAGGACAAATTAACGCCTACGAGCAGTACTTC. Residues: CASSIGQINAYEQYF.

The rearrangement links TRBV5-1 to TRBJ2-2, with 7 bases lining up with TRBD1. The trim removed 6 bases at V and 3 bases at J, leaving 8 bases unmatched. The CDR3 totals 15 residues. CDR1 and CDR2 (germline): SGHRS, YFSETQ. The CDR3 loop is CASTLGQGDTGELFF. CDR3 DNA: TGCGCCAGCACTCTCGGGCAGGGGGACACCGGGGAGCTGTTTTTT.

The chain recombines TRBV7-9 with TRBJ2-5; 8 bases match TRBD2. The CDR3 runs 17 residues. Germline CDR1 is SEHNR and CDR2 is FQNEAQ (reference sequence). V shed 5 bases, J shed 2 bases, and the junction held 13 bases outside the gene matches. CDR3 in amino acids: CASSPPGTSANQETQYF. Here the CDR3 DNA reads TGTGCCAGCAGCCCACCCGGGACTAGTGCGAATCAAGAGACCCAGTACTTC.

The V call is TRBV6-5, the J call TRBJ2-5; 14 bases fit TRBD2. Germline-derived CDR1 and CDR2 are MNHEY and SVGAGI. The CDR3 contains 13 residues. The ends lost 4 bases at V and 11 bases at J; junction bases unmatched: 3. The CDR3 protein is CASSLTSGGAQYF. The CDR3 nucleotides are TGTGCCAGCAGTTTGACTAGCGGGGGGGCACAGTACTTC.

The chain is built from TRBV3-1 (or the pseudogene TRBV3-2) and TRBJ1-2, with D unclear. Germline loops: CDR1 LGHDT, CDR2 YNNKEL (reference sequence). The V end lost 3 bases, the J end lost 3 bases, and 17 bases lay between the germline ends. This CDR3 has 16 residues. CDR3 protein: CASSQKAGNWDYGYTF. Written as DNA, the CDR3 is TGTGCCAGCAGCCAGAAAGCCGGGAATTGGGACTATGGCTACACCTTC.

This clone was observed a single time. The J gene is TRBJ2-7, the V gene TRBV3-1 (or the pseudogene TRBV3-2); maybe TRBD2 (6 bases). This CDR3 is 13 amino acids long. CDR1 is LGHDT and CDR2 is YNNKEL in the germline V gene (reference sequence). V dropped 4 bases and J dropped 7 bases, with 14 bases sitting between them. CDR3 loop: CASSPGTGLEQYF. CDR3 DNA: TGTGCCAGCAGCCCCGGGACTGGGCTGGAGCAGTACTTC.

The rearrangement uses TRBV5-6 and TRBJ1-4; 9 bases align to TRBD1. CDR1 is SGHDT, CDR2 YYEEEE, per germline. Unmatched junction bases numbered 5, after V lost 4 bases and J lost 7 bases. This CDR3 has 14 amino acids. The CDR3 DNA reads TGTGCCAGCAGCGAACAGGGGGCCGGTGAAAAACTGTTTTTT. As protein: CASSEQGAGEKLFF.

The chain uses TRBV24-1 and TRBJ2-6; 9 bases line up with TRBD1. After removal of 6 bases from V and 0 bases from J, the junction contained 8 bases not matched to a gene. The CDR3 spans 18 residues. Germline V lookup: CDR1 KGHDR, CDR2 SFDVKD. CDR3 loop: CATSKPGQGGSGANVLTF. For the CDR3, the DNA is TGTGCCACCAGTAAACCGGGACAGGGAGGCTCTGGGGCCAACGTCCTGACTTTC.

This clone was observed a single time. Other DNA sequences within the sample encode an identical CDR3. V and J are TRBV5-1 and TRBJ1-2, with D possibly matching TRBD1 (5 bases). This CDR3 is built from 14 residues. CDR1 SGHRS and CDR2 YFSETQ come from the germline V gene. Trimming took off 0 bases at V and 8 bases at J, with 14 bases between the two ends. The DNA of the CDR3 is TGCGCCAGCAGCTTGGAAGGGGCTGGTTACGGCTACACCTTC. It encodes CASSLEGAGYGYTF. The full variable domain, with the rest looked up from reference TRBV5-1 and TRBJ1-2, is KAGVTQTPRYLIKTRGQQVTLSCSPISGHRSVSWYQQTPGQGLQFLFEYFSETQRNKGNFPGRFSGRQFSNSRSEMNVSTLELGDSALYLCASSLEGAGYGYTFGSGTRLTVV.

The gene calls are TRBV18 and TRBJ1-1, with D perhaps matching TRBD1 (6 bases). V lost 2 bases and J lost 5, with 12 bases in between. The CDR3 sequence is 14 residues long. Germline CDR1 KGHSH, CDR2 LQKENI. The DNA of the CDR3 is TGTGCCAGCTCACCATGGGCAGGGGAAACTGAAGCTTTCTTT. As protein: CASSPWAGETEAFF.

This clone was picked up many times. The chain carries TRBV5-1 and TRBJ2-5; TRBD2 aligns across 11 bases. The CDR3 extends over 17 amino acids. After removal of 3 bases from V and 5 bases from J, the junction contained 12 bases not matched to a gene. Germline V lookup: CDR1 SGHRS, CDR2 YFSETQ. In nucleotides, the CDR3 is TGCGCCAGCAGCTACCTGACTAGCGGGGTTAAGGGGGAGACCCAGTACTTC. This sequence encodes CASSYLTSGVKGETQYF.

This CDR3 is CASSLAGRPGDEQFF. For the CDR3, the DNA is TGTGCCAGCAGCTTGGCGGGCCGGCCCGGGGATGAGCAGTTCTTC. The chain employs TRBV5-4 and TRBJ2-1, with a weak D call TRBD2 (5 bases). With 0 bases removed from V and 8 bases from J, the gap between germline ends came to 15 bases. Germline values: CDR1 SGHNT, CDR2 YYREEE (reference sequence). The length of the CDR3 is 15 residues. Complete variable domain (other parts from reference TRBV5-4 and TRBJ2-1): ETGVTQSPTHLIKTRGQQVTLRCSSQSGHNTVSWYQQALGQGPQFIFQYYREEENGRGNFPPRFSGLQFPNYSSELNVNALELDDSALYLCASSLAGRPGDEQFFGPGTRLTVL.

The chain uses TRBV2 and TRBJ1-1, with D tentatively TRBD1 (6 bases). This CDR3 spans 13 amino acids. Germline V gene lookup returns CDR1 SNHLY and CDR2 FYNNEI. V was clipped by 9 bases and J by 1 base, with 12 bases between them. The DNA for the CDR3 is TGTGCCAGGACCGGGACACGGAACACTGAAGCTTTCTTT. It is translated as CARTGTRNTEAFF.

The table lists this clone with a few counts. This chain joins TRBV5-1 and TRBJ2-3; possible D gene TRBD1, 5 bases. V lost 0 bases and J lost 3, with 11 bases in between. Germline CDR1 is SGHRS and CDR2 is YFSETQ. There are 15 residues in the CDR3. The CDR3 is CASSLEGRRTDTQYF. As DNA, the CDR3 is TGCGCCAGCAGCTTGGAGGGGCGTAGAACAGATACGCAGTATTTT.

This chain's CDR3 is CASSQDPGSSYNEQFF. As DNA, the CDR3 is TGTGCCAGCAGCCAAGACCCCGGGAGCTCCTACAATGAGCAGTTCTTC. The chain links TRBV14 to TRBJ2-1; possible D gene TRBD2, 6 bases. The germline V gene encodes CDR1 SGHDN and CDR2 FVKESK. V lost 0 bases, J lost 0 bases, and 9 bases lay in between. The CDR3 consists of 16 residues.

CDR3 bases: TGTGCCTATGCTTCGGGGGGTAAATTGGATACGCAGTATTTT. Its translation is CAYASGGKLDTQYF. The rearrangement joins TRBV30 to TRBJ2-3; 7 positions match TRBD2. The V gene's germline CDR1 is GTSNPN and CDR2 SVGIG (reference sequence). V was clipped by 7 bases and J by 6 bases; unmatched bases: 13. The CDR3 consists of 14 residues.